This record looks at one T cell receptor beta chain sequence and its context. The antigen is unknown. CDR3 length: 14 residues. Trimming took 1 base from V and 5 from J, leaving 12 bases between them. Germline-derived CDR1 and CDR2 are GTSNPN and SVGIG (reference sequence). Extraction and reverse transcription of RNA yielded cDNA as the sequencing template. TCRdb's copy holds only in-frame clones and misses some; the assay was immunoSEQ multiplex PCR. The sample lists 90,000 to 100,000 clones, 41% seen once, with 1.3% in the top ten. This record comes from a study of CD8+ T cells in alopecia areata. Study-wide background: It was oral tofacitinib, at 5 to 10 mg twice daily, that treated patients received. Whole-study results and caveats: Normal scalp had lower clonality than lesional scalp, with alopecia totalis/universalis lesions showing this most strongly.

This receptor was obtained from a human donor with alopecia areata. The sequenced material came from CD4+ T cells sorted from blood. The chain carries TRBV30 and TRBJ1-5; a weak D match, TRBD1 (6 bases). The CDR3 region has the DNA TGTGCCTGGAGTGACAGGGTAAGGTATCAGCCCCAGCATTTT. It codes for CAWSDRVRYQPQHF.